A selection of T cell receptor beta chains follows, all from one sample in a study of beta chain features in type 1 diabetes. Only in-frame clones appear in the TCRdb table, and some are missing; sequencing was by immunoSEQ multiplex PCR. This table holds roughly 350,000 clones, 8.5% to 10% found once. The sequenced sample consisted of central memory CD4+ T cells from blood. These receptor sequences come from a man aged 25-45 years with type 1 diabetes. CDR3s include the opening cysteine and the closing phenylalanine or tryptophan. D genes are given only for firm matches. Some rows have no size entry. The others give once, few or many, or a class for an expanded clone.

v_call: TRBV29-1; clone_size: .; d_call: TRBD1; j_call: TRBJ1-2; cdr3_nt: TGCAGCGTTGGGCAGGGGGCATACTATGGCTACACCTTC; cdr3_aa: CSVGQGAYYGYTF
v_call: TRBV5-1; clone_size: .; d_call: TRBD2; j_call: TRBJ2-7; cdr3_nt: TGCGCCAGCAGCGACCCCGGGACTAGCTCCTACGAGCAGTACTTC; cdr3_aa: CASSDPGTSSYEQYF
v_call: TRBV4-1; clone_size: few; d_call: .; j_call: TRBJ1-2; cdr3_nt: TGCGCCAGCAGCCTACGCGAAGGATACGGCTACACCTTC; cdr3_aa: CASSLREGYGYTF
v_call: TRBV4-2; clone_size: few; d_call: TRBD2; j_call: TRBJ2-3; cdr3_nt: TGTGCCAGCAGCCAAGTTACCACTAGCGGAACCACAGATACGCAGTATTTT; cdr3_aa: CASSQVTTSGTTDTQYF
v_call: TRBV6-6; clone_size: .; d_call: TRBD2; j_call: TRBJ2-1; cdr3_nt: TGTGCCAGCAGGTCCTCCCTAGCGGGGTGGGACAATGAGCAGTTCTTC; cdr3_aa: CASRSSLAGWDNEQFF
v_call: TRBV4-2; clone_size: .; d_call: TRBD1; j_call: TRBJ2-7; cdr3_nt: TGTGCCAGCAGCCATAACAGGGGCTCCTACGAGCAGTACTTC; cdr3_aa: CASSHNRGSYEQYF
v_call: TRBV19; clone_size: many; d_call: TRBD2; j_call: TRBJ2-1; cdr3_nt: TGTGCCAGTAGTATGGGGACTAGCGGGAGGGGAACCTACAATGAGCAGTTCTTC; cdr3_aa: CASSMGTSGRGTYNEQFF
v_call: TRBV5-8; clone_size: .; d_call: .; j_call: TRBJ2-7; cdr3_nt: TGTGCCAGCAGCTTGGGCCTCGAGCAGTACTTC; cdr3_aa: CASSLGLEQYF
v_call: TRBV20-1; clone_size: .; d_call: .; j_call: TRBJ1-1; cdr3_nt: TGCAGCGCAAGTGCTAGGTTCCCCTTT; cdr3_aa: CSASARFPF
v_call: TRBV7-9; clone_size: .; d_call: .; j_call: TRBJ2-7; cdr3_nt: TGCGCCAGCAGCCAAGAGAGGTTTAGCTACGAGCAGTACTTC; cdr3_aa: CASSQERFSYEQYF
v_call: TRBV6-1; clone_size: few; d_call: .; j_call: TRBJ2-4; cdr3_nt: TGTGCCAGCAGTGAAGACCCTCTCCGGGCCAAAAACATTCAGTACTTC; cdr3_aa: CASSEDPLRAKNIQYF
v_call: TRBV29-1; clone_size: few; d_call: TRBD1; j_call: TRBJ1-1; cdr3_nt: TGCAGCGCTGGGACAGGGGTTGGCACTGAAGCTTTCTTT; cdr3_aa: CSAGTGVGTEAFF